The rows below give T cell receptor beta chains drawn from one sample of a study of cytomegalovirus exposure and HLA in healthy donors. TCRdb keeps only in-frame clones here, not all; method: immunoSEQ multiplex PCR. The sample carries some 130,000 clones, approximately 85% recorded once. The sequenced sample was PBMCs. The receptors derive from a woman aged 30 to 39 in good health and CMV-seronegative. CDR3s include the opening cysteine and the closing phenylalanine or tryptophan. D genes are given only for firm matches. The size entry is marked missing in some rows and otherwise reads once, few, many or a size class.

abundance	v_gene	d_gene	j_gene	CDR3aa	CDR3nt
-	TRBV2	-	TRBJ1-4	CASSDKGLPNEKLFF	TGTGCCAGCAGTGATAAGGGGTTACCTAATGAAAAACTGTTTTTT
-	TRBV4-2	TRBD1	TRBJ1-5	CASSQASGQGVIQPQHF	TGTGCCAGCAGCCAAGCTTCCGGACAGGGGGTCATTCAGCCCCAGCATTTT
-	TRBV18	-	TRBJ2-3	CASSPSGTEDTQYF	TGTGCCAGCTCACCTTCTGGTACAGAGGATACGCAGTATTTT
-	TRBV9	TRBD1	TRBJ1-2	CASSGDRVYLSGYGYTF	TGTGCCAGCAGCGGGGACAGGGTTTATCTTTCGGGCTATGGCTACACCTTC
-	TRBV28	TRBD2	TRBJ2-1	CASRAGGPPVLYNEQFF	TGTGCCAGCAGGGCGGGGGGGCCGCCAGTTCTCTACAATGAGCAGTTCTTC
once	TRBV7-9	-	TRBJ1-2	CASSLVVAGNYGYTF	TGTGCCAGCAGCTTAGTTGTTGCAGGGAACTATGGCTACACCTTC
-	TRBV7-9	TRBD1	TRBJ2-6	CASSPAARGPSGANVLTF	TGTGCCAGCAGCCCGGCAGCCAGGGGGCCCTCTGGGGCCAACGTCCTGACTTTC
once	TRBV6-5	-	TRBJ1-1	CASSYSRSRTEAFF	TGTGCCAGCAGTTACTCGCGGAGCCGGACTGAAGCTTTCTTT
-	TRBV29-1	TRBD2	TRBJ2-7	CSVISGGTYEQYF	TGCAGCGTTATTAGCGGGGGGACCTACGAGCAGTACTTC
-	TRBV18	-	TRBJ1-2	CASSPDTSYGYTF	TGTGCCAGCTCACCAGACACGAGTTATGGCTACACCTTC
-	TRBV6-5	TRBD1	TRBJ2-7	CASSVTGGSDYEQYF	TGTGCCAGCAGTGTTACAGGGGGATCGGACTACGAGCAGTACTTC
-	TRBV5-1	-	TRBJ1-2	CASSPEGGAGYTF	TGCGCCAGCAGCCCGGAAGGGGGAGCTGGCTACACCTTC
-	TRBV7-2	TRBD2	TRBJ2-7	CASSSRTRTSGDFYEQYF	TGTGCCAGCAGCTCCAGGACTAGGACTAGCGGGGACTTCTACGAGCAGTACTTC
-	TRBV7-8	-	TRBJ1-1	CASSADRNTEAFF	TGTGCCAGCAGCGCGGACAGGAACACTGAAGCTTTCTTT
-	TRBV30	TRBD1	TRBJ2-1	CASGQGWDNEQFF	TGTGCCTCTGGACAGGGTTGGGACAATGAGCAGTTCTTC
-	TRBV18	-	TRBJ2-3	CASSTTGQGGDTQYF	TGTGCCAGCTCTACCACGGGTCAGGGTGGGGATACGCAGTATTTT
-	TRBV7-2	TRBD2	TRBJ2-3	CASSPGTSGATDTQYF	TGTGCCAGCAGCCCGGGGACTAGCGGGGCCACAGATACGCAGTATTTT
-	TRBV10-3	-	TRBJ1-1	CATGKQGNTEAFF	TGTGCCACCGGCAAACAGGGGAACACTGAAGCTTTCTTT